Below are 22 T cell receptor beta chains sequenced from a single sample in a study of siplizumab effects on memory and regulatory T cells. Profiled with immunoSEQ multiplex PCR; TCRdb holds only in-frame clones, not every one. The profile covers some 81,000 clones, with around 95% appearing a single time and less than 20% taken by the ten largest. What was sequenced was CD8+ T cells sorted from blood. The source of these receptors is a human donor in good health.

The gene calls are TRBV5-1 and TRBJ2-3, with D unclear. V lost 3 bases and J lost 0, with 14 bases in between. The germline CDR1 and CDR2 sequences are SGHRS and YFSETQ. The CDR3 length is 16 residues. CDR3 sequence: CASSSNIGTSTDTQYF. CDR3 nucleotides: TGCGCCAGCAGCTCTAATATCGGTACTAGCACAGATACGCAGTATTTT.

A remark on this clone: Without the conserved terminal phenylalanine or tryptophan, this CDR3 likely stems from a read error. This chain joins TRBV29-1 and TRBJ1-2, with D possibly being TRBD1 (5 bases). With 1 base removed from V and 3 bases from J, the gap between germline ends came to 15 bases. The germline V gene has CDR1 SQVTM and CDR2 ANQGSEA. The CDR3 is 15 residues long. CDR3: CSVEAEAGSHYGYTL. The DNA of the CDR3 is TGCAGCGTTGAAGCGGAGGCAGGGAGTCACTATGGCTACACCCTC.

This chain joins TRBV6-5 and TRBJ1-3, with no clear D. Germline loops: CDR1 MNHEY, CDR2 SVGAGI. V was pared by 6 bases and J by 0 bases, with 6 bases between. This CDR3 region has 13 residues. The CDR3 DNA reads as TGTGCCAGCAGCTGGGACTCTGGAAACACCATATATTTT. It yields the protein CASSWDSGNTIYF.

This chain links TRBV7-6 with TRBJ2-5; TRBD2 aligns across 9 bases. The germline CDR1 and CDR2 sequences are SGHVS and FNYEAQ. CDR3 length equals 14 residues. Trimming cost V 8 bases and J 5 bases; bases outside gene matches: 9. CDR3 amino acids: CASEGVAGEETQYF. The DNA of the CDR3 is TGTGCCAGCGAAGGGGTAGCGGGAGAGGAGACCCAGTACTTC. Looking up the rest from reference TRBV7-6 and TRBJ2-5 gives the full variable domain: GAGVSQSPRYKVTKRGQDVALRCDPISGHVSLYWYRQALGQGPEFLTYFNYEAQQDKSGLPNDRFSAERPEGSISTLTIQRTEQRDSAMYRCASEGVAGEETQYFGPGTRLLVL.

This chain joins TRBV5-1 and TRBJ1-1; 9 positions agree with TRBD1. The CDR3 runs 16 residues. Trimming at V came to 3 bases and at J to 0 bases, leaving 6 bases not matched to a gene. The V gene's germline CDR1 is SGHRS and CDR2 YFSETQ. The CDR3 loop is CASSSLTGGMNTEAFF. The DNA for the CDR3 is TGCGCCAGCAGCTCACTGACAGGGGGTATGAACACTGAAGCTTTCTTT.

This CDR3 reads CASSLALAVNTEAFF. The CDR3 DNA reads TGTGCCAGCAGCTTAGCCTTGGCGGTGAACACTGAAGCTTTCTTT. The V call is TRBV7-9, the J call TRBJ1-1, with no clear D. Per germline, CDR1 SEHNR and CDR2 FQNEAQ (reference sequence). V was pared by 0 bases and J by 0 bases, with 8 bases between. The CDR3 loop spans 15 amino acids.

This clone was counted a few times. The chain links TRBV9 to TRBJ1-1; D is uncertain. Germline values: CDR1 SGDLS, CDR2 YYNGEE. The CDR3 runs 14 residues. Trimming removed 3 bases at V and 1 base at J, with 10 bases between. This chain's CDR3 is CASSEVDSNTEAFF. CDR3 nucleotide sequence: TGTGCCAGCAGCGAGGTGGATTCGAACACTGAAGCTTTCTTT.

This clone has a single count. The rearrangement links TRBV29-1 to TRBJ2-3; 8 bases are a match to TRBD2. CDR1 is SQVTM and CDR2 is ANQGSEA in the germline V gene. The trim removed 5 bases at V and 4 bases at J, leaving 14 bases unmatched. CDR3 size: 16 residues. CDR3 DNA: TGCAGCGTTCCCCCCGGCGGGGGGCGTCTGTCAGATACGCAGTATTTT. Translated, it gives CSVPPGGGRLSDTQYF.

This chain joins TRBV7-9 and TRBJ2-2; D perhaps matches TRBD1 (6 bases). Germline-derived CDR1 and CDR2 are SEHNR and FQNEAQ (reference sequence). The CDR3 has 16 amino acids. V dropped 5 bases and J dropped 4 bases, with 17 bases sitting between them. CDR3: CASSLLRGHITGELFF. The CDR3 DNA sequence: TGTGCCAGCAGCCTCCTAAGGGGACACATCACCGGGGAGCTGTTTTTT.

By share, this clone counts as medium-sized. In DNA form, the CDR3 reads TGTGCCAGCCGCCCAGGGGAAGGGAACCCCGCGGGAGGGCTAAAGGAGCAGTACTTC. Translation gives CASRPGEGNPAGGLKEQYF. The chain uses TRBV18 and TRBJ2-7, with 9 positions matching TRBD2. With V trimmed by 8 bases and J by 7 bases, 27 bases remained unmatched. The CDR3 spans 19 residues. Germline-derived CDR1 and CDR2 are KGHSH and LQKENI.

The chain employs TRBV9 and TRBJ2-3; the match to TRBD1 covers 10 bases. Germline lookup yields CDR1 SGDLS and CDR2 YYNGEE. V was pared by 4 bases and J by 0 bases, with 2 bases of the junction left unmatched. This CDR3 has 15 amino acids. The CDR3 spells CASSSGQGSTDTQYF. CDR3 coding DNA: TGTGCCAGCAGCTCGGGACAGGGGAGCACAGATACGCAGTATTTT.

The chain has TRBV9 and TRBJ2-7; tentatively, D is TRBD1 (6 bases). The germline V and J ends were trimmed by 0 bases and 1 base, with 11 bases remaining between them. CDR1 and CDR2 from the germline V gene are SGDLS and YYNGEE. The CDR3 is made up of 15 amino acids. The CDR3 sequence: CASSVAGRGSYEQYF. CDR3 bases: TGTGCCAGCAGCGTAGCAGGCAGGGGTTCCTACGAGCAGTACTTC.

This sequence joins TRBV7-8 and TRBJ2-1; D may be TRBD2 (6 bases). The CDR3 is 17 amino acids. Germline lookup yields CDR1 SGHVS and CDR2 FQNEAQ. The V and J ends lost 0 bases and 6 bases respectively, with 18 bases between them. Here the CDR3 reads CASSLAPSAGLFNEQFF. CDR3 sequence (DNA): TGTGCCAGCAGCTTAGCCCCGTCCGCGGGATTGTTCAATGAGCAGTTCTTC.

This chain uses TRBV7-6 with TRBJ2-7; D perhaps matches TRBD2 (5 bases). Trimming removed 1 base at V and 3 bases at J, with 7 bases between. Germline V gene lookup returns CDR1 SGHVS and CDR2 FNYEAQ. The CDR3 has 13 residues. The CDR3 sequence is CASSLETSYEQYF. CDR3 DNA: TGTGCCAGCAGCTTAGAAACTAGCTACGAGCAGTACTTC.

This chain uses TRBV5-1 with TRBJ2-7; TRBD1 aligns across 8 bases. The V gene end was trimmed by 2 bases and the J gene end by 3 bases; junction bases not matched to a gene: 7. The CDR3 covers 15 residues. The V gene's germline CDR1 is SGHRS and CDR2 YFSETQ. For the CDR3, the DNA is TGCGCCAGCAGCTTTGAACCCGGGACAGGCTACGAGCAGTACTTC. Amino acid sequence: CASSFEPGTGYEQYF. Supplemented by reference TRBV5-1 and TRBJ2-7, the full variable domain reads KAGVTQTPRYLIKTRGQQVTLSCSPISGHRSVSWYQQTPGQGLQFLFEYFSETQRNKGNFPGRFSGRQFSNSRSEMNVSTLELGDSALYLCASSFEPGTGYEQYFGPGTRLTVT.

V usage is TRBV7-3 and J usage is TRBJ2-3; D not certain. V dropped 5 bases and J dropped 1 base, with 10 bases sitting between them. Per the germline V gene, CDR1 is SGHTA and CDR2 is FQGTGA. The CDR3 runs to 14 residues. CDR3 amino acids: CASSDNLGTDTQYF. In DNA, the CDR3 is TGTGCCAGCAGCGACAACCTGGGCACAGATACGCAGTATTTT. The full variable domain, rest sourced from reference TRBV7-3 and TRBJ2-3, is GAGVSQTPSNKVTEKGKYVELRCDPISGHTALYWYRQSLGQGPEFLIYFQGTGAADDSGLPNDRFFAVRPEGSVSTLKIQRTERGDSAVYLCASSDNLGTDTQYFGPGTRLTVL.

CDR3 nucleotides: TGTGCCAGTAGAGGCCGGGACAGGGAGGACTATGGCTACACCTTC. This codes for CASRGRDREDYGYTF. The chain joins TRBV19 to TRBJ1-2, with TRBD1 identical over 9 bases. The CDR3 length is 15 residues. With V trimmed by 6 bases and J by 3 bases, 8 bases remained unmatched. Germline V gene sequence: CDR1 LNHDA, CDR2 SQIVND (reference sequence).

The chain is built from TRBV12-5 and TRBJ2-3; 8 bases line up with TRBD2. Germline V CDR1 and CDR2: LGHNT, FRNRAP. The CDR3 is 15 amino acids. J was trimmed by 0 bases and V by 2 bases; bases with no gene match: 1. Here the CDR3 reads CASGLTSGSTDTQYF. The CDR3 DNA sequence: TGTGCTAGTGGTTTGACTAGCGGAAGCACAGATACGCAGTATTTT.

This chain joins TRBV14 and TRBJ2-1; 7 bases are a match to TRBD2. CDR1 SGHDN and CDR2 FVKESK come from the germline V gene. V shed 3 bases and J 2 bases; nucleotides not matched to a gene: 7. The CDR3 sequence is 16 residues long. The CDR3, as DNA: TGTGCCAGCAGCCAGCTCAGGGAGGGGCCCTACAATGAGCAGTTCTTC. Protein: CASSQLREGPYNEQFF.

In its sample, this clone was seen once. This chain connects TRBV11-3 to TRBJ2-1; D call uncertain. CDR3 length: 20 amino acids. V lost 1 base, J lost 0 bases, and 22 bases lay in between. CDR1 SGHNT and CDR2 YENEEA come from the germline V gene. The CDR3 DNA follows: TGTGCCAGCAGCTTAGGACGACCCCCAAGCAAGGAGAGCTCCTACAATGAGCAGTTCTTC. This codes for CASSLGRPPSKESSYNEQFF.

This clone showed up just once. V usage is TRBV14 and J usage is TRBJ2-7; TRBD2 agrees at 8 bases. Trimming removed 2 bases from V and 0 bases from J; junction bases left unmatched: 6. CDR1 is SGHDN, CDR2 FVKESK, per germline. The length of the CDR3 is 16 residues. The CDR3, as DNA: TGTGCCAGCAGCCAAATCTTTACTAGCGGCTCCTACGAGCAGTACTTC. Translating it yields CASSQIFTSGSYEQYF.

This clone appeared once. The chain combines TRBV9 with TRBJ2-7, with D perhaps matching TRBD2 (6 bases). Germline CDR1 is SGDLS and CDR2 is YYNGEE. The V end lost 0 bases, the J end lost 6 bases, and 19 bases lay between the germline ends. There are 16 residues in the CDR3. For the CDR3, the DNA is TGTGCCAGCAGCGTAGCCACCGGAGGGAGGTGGAGCGAGCAGTACTTC. As protein: CASSVATGGRWSEQYF.